This T cell receptor (beta chain) was observed in a study of T-cell reconstitution after alpha-beta-depleted transplantation in children. Unique molecular identifiers were incorporated during preparation of the TCRbeta library. In TCRdb, the PCR reads were re-called with MiXCR into one record per CDR3 protein. The repertoire holds around 680,000 distinct CDR3 sequences, with approximately 17% as singletons. The CDR3 length is 14 residues. Trimming cost V 5 bases and J 3 bases, with 13 bases left between them. This clonotype was found many times. V is TRBV12-3 or TRBV12-4 and J is TRBJ1-1; tentatively, D is TRBD1 (5 bases). The source material was PBMCs from the stem cell graft donor, sampled from the stem cell graft. The sequence came from a human donor who donated a stem cell graft to a child with acute myeloid leukemia. The CDR3 DNA follows: TGTGCCAGCAGTCCCCAGGGAGTGGACACTGAAGCTTTCTTT. It yields the protein CASSPQGVDTEAFF.